This passage covers 32 T cell receptor beta chains from one sample sequenced in a study of T cells after yellow fever vaccination. TCRdb processed the 5' RACE reads anew with MiXCR; each CDR3 protein has one entry. The profile shows about 350,000 distinct CDR3 sequences, approximately 12% of them singletons. The starting material was CD4+ T cells sorted from PBMCs, obtained 15 days after the yellow fever booster vaccination. These receptors came from a young man who received the YFV17D yellow fever vaccine.

This clonotype appeared a few times. In nucleotides, the CDR3 is TGCGCCAGCAGCCTGCGGGGGGGCCAGTCGGATACGCAGTATTTT. This gives the protein CASSLRGGQSDTQYF. The rearrangement joins TRBV5-1 to TRBJ2-3; TRBD2 agrees at 9 bases. CDR3 length equals 15 residues. Trimming at V came to 4 bases and at J to 6 bases, leaving 9 bases not matched to a gene. The germline CDR1 and CDR2 sequences are SGHRS and YFSETQ.

This clonotype was seen only a few times. The chain recombines TRBV6-1 with TRBJ2-6, with unresolved D. V was cut by 4 bases and J by 1 base, with 20 bases left in between. The CDR3 is 19 amino acids. Germline V gives CDR1 MNHNS, CDR2 SASEGT. The CDR3: CASSGPGSLFRSGANVLTF. Written as DNA, the CDR3 is TGTGCCAGCAGTGGGCCGGGCTCTCTCTTTAGGTCTGGGGCCAACGTCCTGACTTTC.

There are a few counts of this clonotype. The chain couples TRBV7-9 to TRBJ1-1; D is unresolved. Germline V gene data show CDR1 as SEHNR and CDR2 as FQNEAQ (reference sequence). V dropped 4 bases and J dropped 4 bases, with 10 bases sitting between them. The CDR3 has 13 amino acids. The CDR3 sequence is CASSSSSVTEAFF. CDR3 DNA sequence: TGTGCCAGCAGCTCCAGTAGTGTCACTGAAGCTTTCTTT.

This clonotype was counted between two and nine times. The V call is TRBV5-4, the J call TRBJ2-2, with 9 nucleotides matching TRBD2. V was pared by 2 bases and J by 6 bases, with 8 bases of the junction left unmatched. CDR1 SGHNT and CDR2 YYREEE come from the germline V gene (reference sequence). CDR3 length: 16 residues. CDR3 in DNA: TGTGCCAGCAGCTTCTCGCTAGCGGGGTATCCCGGGGAGCTGTTTTTT. It encodes CASSFSLAGYPGELFF.

The chain joins TRBV28 to TRBJ2-4; 8 bases fit TRBD2. Germline CDR1 reads MDHEN; CDR2 reads SYDVKM. CDR3 length: 18 amino acids. V gave up 5 bases and J gave up 1 base; unmatched junction bases: 13. In DNA form, the CDR3 reads TGTGCCAGCAGTATGCCGGGACTAGGGGTTCTGGCCAAAAACATTCAGTACTTC. This encodes CASSMPGLGVLAKNIQYF.

Many counts were recorded for this clonotype. The chain links TRBV6-2 or TRBV6-3 to TRBJ2-6; no clear D gene. The CDR3 is made up of 16 amino acids. The V end was cut by 0 bases, the J end by 0 bases, with 6 bases between. Germline V gene sequence: CDR1 MNHEY, CDR2 SVGEGT. Here the CDR3 DNA reads TGTGCCAGCAGTTACTCTCGCCTCTCTGGGGCCAACGTCCTGACTTTC. Its translation is CASSYSRLSGANVLTF.

This clonotype is categorized as medium-sized. The chain links TRBV5-1 to TRBJ2-1, with D possibly matching TRBD1 (5 bases). V gave up 1 base and J gave up 5 bases, with 7 bases separating them. The CDR3 has 13 amino acids. Germline CDR1 SGHRS, CDR2 YFSETQ. The CDR3 loop is CASSLTGNNEQFF. CDR3 DNA: TGCGCCAGCAGCTTGACAGGCAACAATGAGCAGTTCTTC.

This clonotype has more than one count but fewer than ten. This chain joins TRBV5-1 and TRBJ1-4, with D hard to call. Germline V gene sequence: CDR1 SGHRS, CDR2 YFSETQ. This CDR3 is built from 14 residues. Between the trimmed V and J ends, which lost 4 bases and 1 base, there was a span of 8 bases. CDR3 in amino acids: CASSAGETNEKLFF. The CDR3, as DNA: TGCGCCAGCAGCGCCGGAGAAACTAATGAAAAACTGTTTTTT. The full variable domain, its missing parts supplied by reference TRBV5-1 and TRBJ1-4, is KAGVTQTPRYLIKTRGQQVTLSCSPISGHRSVSWYQQTPGQGLQFLFEYFSETQRNKGNFPGRFSGRQFSNSRSEMNVSTLELGDSALYLCASSAGETNEKLFFGSGTQLSVL.

This chain uses TRBV5-4 with TRBJ2-1, with 9 bases matching TRBD2. The CDR3 is 16 residues long. Trimming cost V 2 bases and J 1 base; bases outside gene matches: 4. Germline V gene data show CDR1 as SGHNT and CDR2 as YYREEE (reference sequence). The CDR3 bases are TGTGCCAGCAGCTTAGGCGGGGGGGCTTCCTACAATGAGCAGTTCTTC. Translated, it gives CASSLGGGASYNEQFF.

This clonotype was seen only a few times. This rearrangement joins TRBV3-1 to TRBJ1-4; D possibly corresponds to TRBD1 (6 bases). The V end was cut by 1 base, the J end by 8 bases, with 29 bases between. Germline CDR1 is LGHDT and CDR2 is YNNKEL (reference sequence). The CDR3 is 20 amino acids. CDR3 DNA: TGTGCCAGCAGCCAAGGAATAGCGCGCGGGGGGCCGGGTCCAGGGGAAAAACTGTTTTTT. It translates to CASSQGIARGGPGPGEKLFF.

The chain is built from TRBV11-2 and TRBJ2-2; 11 nucleotides agree with TRBD2. This CDR3 spans 16 amino acids. The germline V gene encodes CDR1 SGHAT and CDR2 FQNNGV. V dropped 5 bases and J dropped 3; count of bases not matched to a gene: 5. The CDR3 region has the DNA TGTGCCAGCAGCCGACTAGCGGGGACCGACACCGGGGAGCTGTTTTTT. It codes for CASSRLAGTDTGELFF.

The V call is TRBV18, the J call TRBJ1-2; D is unresolved. This CDR3 comprises 14 residues. V lost 2 bases and J lost 5, with 12 bases in between. Germline CDR1 KGHSH, CDR2 LQKENI. CDR3 in amino acids: CASSPGVSEYGYTF. CDR3 sequence (DNA): TGTGCCAGCTCACCAGGGGTTAGTGAGTATGGCTACACCTTC.

The gene calls are TRBV21-1 and TRBJ2-7; the table's D call TRBD2 went unverified against the DNA. TRBV21-1 is described as a pseudogene. CDR3 size: 16 residues. The CDR3 reads CASSTEAGESSYEQYV. DNA of the CDR3: TGTGCCAGCAGCACCGAAGCGGGGGAGAGCTCCTACGAGCAGTACGTC.

In nucleotides, the CDR3 is TGCAGCGCTCCCGCGGGGGCCCAAGCGTATGGCTACACCTTC. Amino acids: CSAPAGAQAYGYTF. This chain connects TRBV29-1 to TRBJ1-2, with D possibly being TRBD1 (6 bases). CDR1 SQVTM and CDR2 ANQGSEA come from the germline V gene. This CDR3 comprises 14 residues. Trimming left V 7 bases short and J 5 bases short, with 20 bases between.

The J gene is TRBJ1-1, the V gene TRBV5-1; D may be TRBD1 (6 bases). V lost 6 bases and J lost 2, with 14 bases in between. CDR3 length: 14 residues. The germline V gene has CDR1 SGHRS and CDR2 YFSETQ. The CDR3 nucleotides read TGCGCCAGCACCTTACAGGGCTCCAACACTGAAGCTTTCTTT. Encoded protein: CASTLQGSNTEAFF.

The chain combines TRBV18 with TRBJ2-7, with D hard to call. V was clipped by 4 bases and J by 6 bases, with 16 bases between them. The CDR3 contains 14 residues. Germline assignment: CDR1 KGHSH and CDR2 LQKENI. The CDR3: CASSLSDGSGEQYV. The DNA for the CDR3 is TGTGCCAGCTCACTCTCGGACGGATCAGGCGAGCAGTACGTC.

This clonotype was seen many times. The chain has TRBV12-3 or TRBV12-4 and TRBJ2-3; D is unclear. This CDR3 contains 11 residues. Trimming cost V 7 bases and J 6 bases, with 8 bases left between them. The CDR3 coding sequence is TGTGCCAGCACGGTCGGGGATACGCAGTATTTT. This gives the protein CASTVGDTQYF.

This clonotype was observed a few times. J is TRBJ2-5 and V is TRBV21-1; TRBD1 is taken as the D call from the table, unchecked against the DNA. TRBV21-1 is noted as a pseudogene. The CDR3 runs to 15 residues. The CDR3 loop reads CASSKAYRGQETQYF. The CDR3 DNA sequence: TGTGCCAGCAGCAAAGCGTACAGGGGACAAGAGACCCAGTACTTC.

Only a few counts were recorded for this clonotype. The genes are TRBV28 and TRBJ2-1; weak D call: TRBD1 (6 bases). The CDR3 sequence is 15 residues long. With 6 bases removed from V and 2 bases from J, the gap between germline ends came to 14 bases. CDR1 is MDHEN, CDR2 SYDVKM, per germline. The CDR3 protein is CASRRDRHPYNEQFF. The CDR3 DNA reads as TGTGCCAGCAGACGCGACAGGCATCCCTACAATGAGCAGTTCTTC.

V gene TRBV20-1 combines with J gene TRBJ1-4; D is undetermined. V was pared by 0 bases and J by 8 bases, with 13 bases between. This CDR3 is 14 amino acids long. The V gene's germline CDR1 is DFQATT and CDR2 SNEGSKA (reference sequence). CDR3 in amino acids: CSAREESLREKLFF. The CDR3 bases are TGCAGTGCTAGAGAAGAGTCCCTTAGGGAAAAACTGTTTTTT.

This clonotype was counted a few times. The chain combines TRBV12-3 or TRBV12-4 with TRBJ2-2; TRBD2 aligns across 10 bases. The CDR3 loop spans 15 amino acids. The V gene end was trimmed by 6 bases and the J gene end by 4 bases; junction bases not matched to a gene: 5. CDR3 protein: CASRERGGGTGELFF. DNA for the CDR3: TGTGCCAGCAGGGAGCGGGGGGGAGGCACCGGGGAGCTGTTTTTT.

This clonotype was detected a few times. The rearrangement joins TRBV20-1 to TRBJ1-2; no clear D. CDR1 is DFQATT and CDR2 is SNEGSKA in the germline V gene (reference sequence). Trimming pared 4 bases from V and 1 base from J, leaving 10 bases between. CDR3 length: 13 residues. Written as DNA, the CDR3 is TGCAGTGCTATCTTAACCCGTAACTATGGCTACACCTTC. Translation gives CSAILTRNYGYTF.

A few counts support this clonotype. The chain carries TRBV12-3 or TRBV12-4 and TRBJ2-5, with D hard to call. There are 15 residues in the CDR3. V was pared by 5 bases and J by 2 bases, with 15 bases between. Here the CDR3 DNA reads TGTGCCAGCAGTCCAACCTACAGAAATCAAGAGACCCAGTACTTC. Its translation is CASSPTYRNQETQYF.

This clonotype has a handful of counts. The chain couples TRBV6-5 to TRBJ1-2; no definite D call. Germline CDR1 is MNHEY and CDR2 is SVGAGI. V lost 7 bases, J lost 8 bases, and 11 bases lay in between. There are 11 residues in the CDR3. Here the CDR3 DNA reads TGTGCCAGCACGGGCGGGCGAGGCTACACCTTC. Its protein is CASTGGRGYTF.

In this sample, this clonotype turned up a few times. The chain carries TRBV12-3 or TRBV12-4 and TRBJ2-7; TRBD1 aligns across 9 bases. V dropped 5 bases and J dropped 10; count of bases not matched to a gene: 3. The CDR3 has 11 residues. CDR3 DNA: TGTGCCAGCAGTCGGGGACAGGGCCAGTACGTC. Protein product: CASSRGQGQYV.

Written as DNA, the CDR3 is TGCAGCGTTGGCACTAGCGGGGGTGTAGATACGCAGTATTTT. Translating gives CSVGTSGGVDTQYF. The V call is TRBV29-1, the J call TRBJ2-3; TRBD2 matches 11 bases. The CDR3 spans 14 residues. Germline V lookup: CDR1 SQVTM, CDR2 ANQGSEA. With 4 bases clipped from V and 5 bases from J, the junction kept 5 bases outside the gene matches.

This chain joins TRBV7-3 and TRBJ1-1; D possibly corresponds to TRBD1 (5 bases). Trimming stripped 8 bases from V and 1 base from J, with 17 bases between. The CDR3 extends over 15 amino acids. Germline V gene data show CDR1 as SGHTA and CDR2 as FQGTGA. The CDR3 protein is CASSPAGRGNTEAFF. As DNA, the CDR3 is TGTGCCAGCTCCCCAGCGGGGCGTGGGAACACTGAAGCTTTCTTT.

The table lists this clonotype with a few counts. This chain connects TRBV4-3 to TRBJ2-1; 8 bases match TRBD2. The CDR3 length is 16 residues. V gave up 4 bases and J gave up 1 base; unmatched junction bases: 6. CDR1 LGHNA and CDR2 YSLEER come from the germline V gene. CDR3 bases: TGCGCCAGCAGCCTGAGTGCGGGGGGATCCTACAATGAGCAGTTCTTC. It is translated as CASSLSAGGSYNEQFF.

The CDR3 loop reads CARLSGQGPGELFF. CDR3 in DNA: TGTGCCCGTCTATCGGGACAGGGCCCCGGGGAGCTGTTTTTT. The gene calls are TRBV6-5 and TRBJ2-2, with 9 bases matching TRBD1. CDR1 and CDR2 (germline): MNHEY, SVGAGI. The V and J ends lost 11 bases and 6 bases, in that order; junction bases with no gene match: 10. The CDR3 length is 14 residues.

This clonotype was counted many times. The CDR3 sequence is CSGTGQENTEAFF. The CDR3 DNA is TGCAGCGGAACCGGACAGGAGAACACTGAAGCTTTCTTT. The J gene is TRBJ1-1, the V gene TRBV29-1, with 7 bases aligning to TRBD1. The CDR3 extends over 13 amino acids. Trimming at V came to 7 bases and at J to 1 base, leaving 6 bases not matched to a gene. From germline, CDR1 is SQVTM and CDR2 ANQGSEA. Combining the CDR3 with reference TRBV29-1 and TRBJ1-1 gives the whole variable domain SAVISQKPSRDICQRGTSLTIQCQVDSQVTMMFWYRQQPGQSLTLIATANQGSEATYESGFVIDKFPISRPNLTFSTLTVSNMSPEDSSIYLCSGTGQENTEAFFGQGTRLTVV.

This clonotype was counted only a few times. The chain is built from TRBV7-2 and TRBJ1-2; 8 nucleotides align to TRBD1. Germline loops: CDR1 SGHTA, CDR2 FQGNSA. The CDR3 loop spans 15 amino acids. With V trimmed by 3 bases and J by 4 bases, 7 bases remained unmatched. CDR3 sequence: CASSFDRGWGYGYTF. CDR3 DNA: TGTGCCAGCAGCTTCGACAGGGGTTGGGGCTATGGCTACACCTTC.

This clonotype occurred a few times. V gene TRBV18 combines with J gene TRBJ2-5, with D possibly matching TRBD1 (5 bases). Trimming shortened V by 4 bases and J by 5 bases, and 14 bases separated the two germline ends. The CDR3 totals 14 residues. Per germline, CDR1 KGHSH and CDR2 LQKENI. CDR3 amino acids: CASSLTGPTETQYF. The CDR3 DNA reads TGTGCCAGCTCACTAACAGGTCCTACGGAGACCCAGTACTTC.